This TCR beta chain was documented in a study of response to subunit inactivated influenza vaccine. Study-wide results and limits: Authors suggested few new T cells are recruited by each seasonal influenza vaccination.

This clonotype showed up just a few times. The target antigen is unknown. CDR1 and CDR2 (germline): MNHEY, SMNVEV (reference sequence). The length of the CDR3 is 15 residues. Trimming left V 3 bases short and J 4 bases short, with 13 bases between. TCRdb redid the calling of the RT-PCR reads with MiXCR, one entry per CDR3 protein. The sample lists around 850,000 distinct CDR3 sequences, about a fifth occurring once. The rearrangement uses TRBV27 and TRBJ2-1; tentatively, D is TRBD2 (6 bases). Sequenced material: PBMCs from blood, taken more than 4 days after vaccination. The clonotype originates from a man aged 50 to 60 who received an inactivated influenza vaccine. CDR3 region: CASSFTGGGYNEQFF. In DNA, the CDR3 is TGTGCCAGCAGTTTCACCGGGGGTGGATACAATGAGCAGTTCTTC.